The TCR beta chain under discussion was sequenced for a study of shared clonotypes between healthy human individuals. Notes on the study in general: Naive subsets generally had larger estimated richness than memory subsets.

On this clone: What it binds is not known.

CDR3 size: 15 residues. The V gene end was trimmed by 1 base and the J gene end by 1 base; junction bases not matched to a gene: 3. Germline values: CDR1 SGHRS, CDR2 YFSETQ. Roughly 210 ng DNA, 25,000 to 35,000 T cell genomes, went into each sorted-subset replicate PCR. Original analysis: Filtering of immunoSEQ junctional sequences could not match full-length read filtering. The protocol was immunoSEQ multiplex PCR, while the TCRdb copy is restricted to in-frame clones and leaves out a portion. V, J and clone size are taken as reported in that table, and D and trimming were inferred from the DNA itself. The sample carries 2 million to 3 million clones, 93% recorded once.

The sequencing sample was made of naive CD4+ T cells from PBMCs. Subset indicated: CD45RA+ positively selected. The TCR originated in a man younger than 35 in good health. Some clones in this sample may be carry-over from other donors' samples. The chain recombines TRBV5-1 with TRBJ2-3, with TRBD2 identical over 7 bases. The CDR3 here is CASSLKAGGTDTQYF. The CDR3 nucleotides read TGCGCCAGCAGCTTGAAGGCGGGGGGCACAGATACGCAGTATTTT.